This T cell receptor (beta chain) was documented in a study of vaccination effects on CD4 cells after COVID-19. After roughly eleven days in culture, the CD4+ T cells were isolated. In regard to this clone: Its antigen is not known.

From germline, CDR1 is SGHDT and CDR2 YYEEEE. The CDR3 covers 15 residues. V was cut by 4 bases and J by 3 bases, with 17 bases left in between. Method: immunoSEQ multiplex PCR; TCRdb's copy keeps in-frame clones and lacks some. Of tens of thousands of clones in the sample, approximately 72% are singletons; the top ten hold roughly a quarter. The chain carries TRBV5-6 and TRBJ2-7; tentative D call: TRBD2 (5 bases). The origin of this receptor is a human donor who had a prior SARS-CoV-2 infection. Material: CD4+ T cells from PBMCs cultured without peptide, obtained before COVID-19 vaccination. CDR3 residues: CASSPPRRVDYEQYF. CDR3 bases: TGTGCCAGCAGCCCCCCCCGGCGGGTCGACTACGAGCAGTACTTC.